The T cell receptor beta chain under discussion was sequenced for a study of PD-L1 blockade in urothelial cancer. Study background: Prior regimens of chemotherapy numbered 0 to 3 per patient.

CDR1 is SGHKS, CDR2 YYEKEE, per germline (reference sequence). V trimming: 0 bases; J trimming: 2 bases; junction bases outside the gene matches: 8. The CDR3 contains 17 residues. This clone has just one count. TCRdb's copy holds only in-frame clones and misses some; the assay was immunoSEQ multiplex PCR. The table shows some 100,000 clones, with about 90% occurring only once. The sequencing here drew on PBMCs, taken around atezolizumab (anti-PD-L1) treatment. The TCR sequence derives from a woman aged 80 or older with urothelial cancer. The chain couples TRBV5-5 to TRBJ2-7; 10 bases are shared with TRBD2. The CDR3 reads CASSLVLAGANPYEQYF. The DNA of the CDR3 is TGTGCCAGCAGCTTGGTCCTAGCGGGAGCAAATCCCTACGAGCAGTACTTC.